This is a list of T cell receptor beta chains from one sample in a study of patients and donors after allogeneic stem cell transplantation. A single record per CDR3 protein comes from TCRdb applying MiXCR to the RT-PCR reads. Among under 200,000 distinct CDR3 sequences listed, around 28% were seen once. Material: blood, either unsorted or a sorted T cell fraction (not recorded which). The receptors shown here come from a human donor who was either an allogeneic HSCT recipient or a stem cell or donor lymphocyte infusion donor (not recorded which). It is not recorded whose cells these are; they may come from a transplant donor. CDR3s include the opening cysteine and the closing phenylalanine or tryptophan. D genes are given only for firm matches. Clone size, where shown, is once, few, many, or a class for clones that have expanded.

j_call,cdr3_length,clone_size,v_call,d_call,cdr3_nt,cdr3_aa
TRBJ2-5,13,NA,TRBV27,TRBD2,TGTGCCAGCAGGGGACTAGGGCCAGAGACCCAGTACTTC,CASRGLGPETQYF
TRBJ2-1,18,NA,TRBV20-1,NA,TGCAGTGCTATGATGGGTGGGAGCGGATTTAGCTCCTACAATGAGCAGTTCTTC,CSAMMGGSGFSSYNEQFF
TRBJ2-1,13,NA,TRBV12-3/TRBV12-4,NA,TGTGCCAGCAGTTTAAGGGGAAACAATGAGCAGTTCTTC,CASSLRGNNEQFF
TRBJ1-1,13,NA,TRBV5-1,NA,TGCGCCAGCAGCCCCACGATTCGCCGCGAAGCTTTCTTT,CASSPTIRREAFF
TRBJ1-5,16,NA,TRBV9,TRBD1,TGTGCCAGCAGCGCTGGGACAGGGGGTAGCAATCAGCCCCAGCATTTT,CASSAGTGGSNQPQHF
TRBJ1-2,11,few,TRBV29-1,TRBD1,TGCAGCGCGACAGGGAACTATGGCTACACCTTC,CSATGNYGYTF
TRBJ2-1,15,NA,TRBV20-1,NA,TGCAGTGCTAGGGGCGCCCAGCGGACCTACAATGAGCAGTTCTTC,CSARGAQRTYNEQFF
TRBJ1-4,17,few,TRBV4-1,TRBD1,TGCGCCAGCAGCCAAGATCGCCTGACAGGGATTGGCGAAAAACTGTTTTTT,CASSQDRLTGIGEKLFF
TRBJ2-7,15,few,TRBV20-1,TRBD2,TGCAGTGCTAGTCCGGGCGGGAGGGCCAGTAACGAGCAGTACTTC,CSASPGGRASNEQYF
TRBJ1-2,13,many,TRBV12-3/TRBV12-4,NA,TGTGCCAGCAGTTTAAGGGAGGCCCGTGGCTACACCTTC,CASSLREARGYTF
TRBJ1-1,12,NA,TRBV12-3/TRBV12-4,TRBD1,TGTGCCAGCAACCTACAGGGGATTGAAGCTTTCTTT,CASNLQGIEAFF
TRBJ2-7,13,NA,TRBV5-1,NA,TGCGCCAGCAGCTTGTTGGGCGGGAACGAGCAGTACTTC,CASSLLGGNEQYF
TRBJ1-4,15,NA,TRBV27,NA,TGTGCCAGCAGAACCTGGGACGGACGAAATGAAAAACTGTTTTTT,CASRTWDGRNEKLFF
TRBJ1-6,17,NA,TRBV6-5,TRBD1,TGTGCCAGCAGTTACGGCACAGGGGGCGCCTATAATTCACCCCTCCACTTT,CASSYGTGGAYNSPLHF
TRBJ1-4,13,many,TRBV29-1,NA,TGCAGCGTTTCCGACAGGTTAAATGAAAAACTGTTTTTT,CSVSDRLNEKLFF
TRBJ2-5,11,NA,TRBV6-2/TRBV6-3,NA,TGTGCCAGCAGCCCCTGGGGGACCCAGTACTTC,CASSPWGTQYF
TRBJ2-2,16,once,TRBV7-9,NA,TGTGCCGGCATCCCGGTGGTGGGAAGTCACACCGGGGAGCTGTTTTTT,CAGIPVVGSHTGELFF
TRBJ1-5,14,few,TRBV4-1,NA,TGCGCCAGCAGTCACCCCGCGAGCAATCAGCCCCAGCATTTT,CASSHPASNQPQHF
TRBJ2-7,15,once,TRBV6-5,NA,TGTGCCAGCAGTTACTCTACTTCAAGCTCCTACGAGCAGTACTTC,CASSYSTSSSYEQYF
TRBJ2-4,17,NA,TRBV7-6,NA,TGTGCCAGCAGCCCGAGATGGCGTGGCAAGAACAAAAACATTCAGTACTTC,CASSPRWRGKNKNIQYF
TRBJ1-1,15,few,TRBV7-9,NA,TGTGCCAGCAGCCTTCCAGGGGAGTTGGAAACTGAAGCTTTCTTT,CASSLPGELETEAFF
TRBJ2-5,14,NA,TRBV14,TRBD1,TGTGCCAGCAGCCCGTTGGACAGGGCATTGACCCAGTACTTC,CASSPLDRALTQYF